Sequencing of this T cell receptor beta chain was carried out in a study of blood T cell repertoires in COVID-19. CDR1 SGHNT and CDR2 YYREEE come from the germline V gene (reference sequence). The CDR3 sequence is 15 residues long. Trimming took 4 bases from V and 4 from J, leaving 15 bases between them. As handled by the study authors: Amplification of reference gene primers was used by the study to estimate nucleated cell counts. Only in-frame clones appear in the TCRdb table, and some are missing; sequencing was by immunoSEQ multiplex PCR. The V and J calls and the clone size are those of that table, but D and trimming were determined from the DNA. The sample holds some 290,000 clones; over 65% are singletons and the top ten take about 4.5%.

Input material: peripheral blood. The receptor was isolated from a man in his sixties who had recovered from COVID-19. V usage is TRBV5-4 and J usage is TRBJ2-1; tentative D call: TRBD2 (6 bases). CDR3 sequence (DNA): TGTGCCAGCAGCGCCCTCCGGGACTCATACAATGAGCAGTTCTTC. Translated: CASSALRDSYNEQFF.